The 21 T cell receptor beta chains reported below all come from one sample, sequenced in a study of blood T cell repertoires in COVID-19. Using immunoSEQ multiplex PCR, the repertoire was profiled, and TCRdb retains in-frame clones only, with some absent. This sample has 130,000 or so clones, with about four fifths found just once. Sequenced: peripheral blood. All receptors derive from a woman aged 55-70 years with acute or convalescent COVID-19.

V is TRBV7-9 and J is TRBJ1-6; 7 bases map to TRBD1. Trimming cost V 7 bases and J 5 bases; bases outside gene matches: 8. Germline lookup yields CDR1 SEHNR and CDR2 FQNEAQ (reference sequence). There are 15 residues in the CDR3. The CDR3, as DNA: TGTGCCAGCACGCCGCCAGGGACAGATAATTCACCCCTCCACTTT. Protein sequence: CASTPPGTDNSPLHF.

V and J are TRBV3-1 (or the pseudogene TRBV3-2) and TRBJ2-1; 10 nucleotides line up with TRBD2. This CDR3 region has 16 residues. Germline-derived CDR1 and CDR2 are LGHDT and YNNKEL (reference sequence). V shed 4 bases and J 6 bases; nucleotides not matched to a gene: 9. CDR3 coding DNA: TGTGCCAGCAGCCCCTATCAGCGGGGGGGCCGCAATGAGCAGTTCTTC. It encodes CASSPYQRGGRNEQFF.

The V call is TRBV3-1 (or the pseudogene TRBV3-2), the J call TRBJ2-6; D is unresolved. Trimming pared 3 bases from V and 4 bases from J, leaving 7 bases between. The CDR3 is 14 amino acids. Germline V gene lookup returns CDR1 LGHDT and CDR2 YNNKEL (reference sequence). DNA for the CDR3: TGTGCCAGCAGCCAGGGCGACGGGGCCAACGTCCTGACTTTC. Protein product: CASSQGDGANVLTF.

The CDR3 loop reads CASSISPGDQETQYF. DNA for the CDR3: TGTGCCAGCTCAATTTCCCCAGGGGACCAAGAGACCCAGTACTTC. The chain carries TRBV2 and TRBJ2-5; possibly TRBD1 for D (6 bases). The V gene lost 8 bases and the J gene lost 0 bases, with 16 bases spanning the gap. The CDR3 is 15 residues long. Germline CDR1 and CDR2: SNHLY and FYNNEI.

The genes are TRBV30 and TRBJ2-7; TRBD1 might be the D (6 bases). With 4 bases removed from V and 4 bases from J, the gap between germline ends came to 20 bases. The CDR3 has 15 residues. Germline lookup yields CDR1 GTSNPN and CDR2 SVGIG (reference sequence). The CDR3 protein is CAWKPPGTSTYEQYF. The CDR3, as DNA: TGTGCCTGGAAACCCCCGGGGACATCAACTTACGAGCAGTACTTC.

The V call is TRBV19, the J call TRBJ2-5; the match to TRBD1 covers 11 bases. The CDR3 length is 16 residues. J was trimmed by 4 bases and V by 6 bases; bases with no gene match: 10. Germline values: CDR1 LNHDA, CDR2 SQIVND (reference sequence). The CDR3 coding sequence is TGTGCCAGTAGCGCTGGACAGGGGGCTCAGGGAGAGACCCAGTACTTC. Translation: CASSAGQGAQGETQYF.

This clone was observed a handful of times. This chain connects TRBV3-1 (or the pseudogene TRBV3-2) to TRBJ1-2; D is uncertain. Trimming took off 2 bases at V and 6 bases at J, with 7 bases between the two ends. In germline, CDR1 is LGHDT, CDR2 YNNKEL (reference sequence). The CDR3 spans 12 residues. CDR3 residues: CASSQSLDGYTF. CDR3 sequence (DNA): TGTGCCAGCAGCCAATCCTTAGATGGCTACACCTTC.

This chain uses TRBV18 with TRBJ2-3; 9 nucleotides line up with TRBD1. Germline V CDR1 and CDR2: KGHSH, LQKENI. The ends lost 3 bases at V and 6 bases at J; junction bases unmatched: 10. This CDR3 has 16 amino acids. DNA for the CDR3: TGTGCCAGCTCACCTCTACAGGGACAGGGAACGGATACGCAGTATTTT. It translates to CASSPLQGQGTDTQYF.

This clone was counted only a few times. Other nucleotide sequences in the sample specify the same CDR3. The CDR3 here is CAISVGGNQPQHF. The CDR3 nucleotides are TGTGCCATCAGTGTAGGGGGAAATCAGCCCCAGCATTTT. The V and J genes are TRBV10-3 and TRBJ1-5, with a weak D call TRBD1 (6 bases). Deletions cut 4 bases from V and 4 bases from J, with 8 bases between. This CDR3 spans 13 amino acids. Looked up from germline, CDR1 is ENHRY and CDR2 is SYGVKD.

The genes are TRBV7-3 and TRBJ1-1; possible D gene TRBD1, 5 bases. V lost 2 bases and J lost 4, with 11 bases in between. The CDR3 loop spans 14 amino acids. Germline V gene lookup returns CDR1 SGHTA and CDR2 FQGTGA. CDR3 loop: CASSLQGGGTEAFF. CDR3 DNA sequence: TGTGCCAGCAGCTTACAGGGCGGGGGCACTGAAGCTTTCTTT. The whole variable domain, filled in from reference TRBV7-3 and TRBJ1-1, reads GAGVSQTPSNKVTEKGKYVELRCDPISGHTALYWYRQSLGQGPEFLIYFQGTGAADDSGLPNDRFFAVRPEGSVSTLKIQRTERGDSAVYLCASSLQGGGTEAFFGQGTRLTVV.

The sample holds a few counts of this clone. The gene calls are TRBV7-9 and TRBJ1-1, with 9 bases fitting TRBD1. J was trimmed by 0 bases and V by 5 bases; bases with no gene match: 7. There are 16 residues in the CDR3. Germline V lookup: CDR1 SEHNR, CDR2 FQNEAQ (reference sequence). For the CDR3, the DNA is TGTGCCAGCAGCCCGAGGACAGGGGAGATGAACACTGAAGCTTTCTTT. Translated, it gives CASSPRTGEMNTEAFF. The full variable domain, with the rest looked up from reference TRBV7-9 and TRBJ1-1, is DTGVSQNPRHKITKRGQNVTFRCDPISEHNRLYWYRQTLGQGPEFLTYFQNEAQLEKSRLLSDRFSAERPKGSFSTLEIQRTEQGDSAMYLCASSPRTGEMNTEAFFGQGTRLTVV.

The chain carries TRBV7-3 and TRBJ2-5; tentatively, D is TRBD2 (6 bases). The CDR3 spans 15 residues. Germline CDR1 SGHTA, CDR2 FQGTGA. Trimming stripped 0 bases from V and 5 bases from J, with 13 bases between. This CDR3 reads CASSLTPSGRETQYF. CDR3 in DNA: TGTGCCAGCAGCTTAACCCCCAGCGGGCGGGAGACCCAGTACTTC.

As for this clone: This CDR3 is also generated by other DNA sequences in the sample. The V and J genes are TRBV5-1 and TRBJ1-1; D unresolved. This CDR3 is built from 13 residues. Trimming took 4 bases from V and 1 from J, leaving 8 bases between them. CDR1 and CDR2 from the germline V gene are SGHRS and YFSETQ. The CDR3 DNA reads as TGCGCCAGCAGCCCCAACAGGAACACTGAAGCTTTCTTT. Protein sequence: CASSPNRNTEAFF.

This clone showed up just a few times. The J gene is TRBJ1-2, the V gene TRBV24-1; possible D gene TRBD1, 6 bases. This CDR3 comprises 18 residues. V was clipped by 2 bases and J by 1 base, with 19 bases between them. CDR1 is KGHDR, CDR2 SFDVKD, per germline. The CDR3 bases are TGTGCCACCAGTGATTCTACAGGGTACTGGGAGGGTAACTATGGCTACACCTTC. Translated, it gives CATSDSTGYWEGNYGYTF.

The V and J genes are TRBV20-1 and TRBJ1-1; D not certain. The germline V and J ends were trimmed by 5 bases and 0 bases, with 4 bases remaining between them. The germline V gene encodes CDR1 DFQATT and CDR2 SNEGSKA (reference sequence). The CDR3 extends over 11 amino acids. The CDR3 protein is CSALLNTEAFF. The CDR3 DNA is TGCAGTGCTCTCCTGAACACTGAAGCTTTCTTT.

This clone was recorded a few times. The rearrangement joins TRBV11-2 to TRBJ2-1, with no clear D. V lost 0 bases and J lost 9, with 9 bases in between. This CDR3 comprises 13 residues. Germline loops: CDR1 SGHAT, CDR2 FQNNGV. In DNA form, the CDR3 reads TGTGCCAGCAGCTTAGAGGCTGGCGGTGAGCAGTTCTTC. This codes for CASSLEAGGEQFF.

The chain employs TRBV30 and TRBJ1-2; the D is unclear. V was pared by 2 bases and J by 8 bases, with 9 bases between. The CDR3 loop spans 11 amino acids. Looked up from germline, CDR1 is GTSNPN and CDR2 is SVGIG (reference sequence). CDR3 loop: CAWSFQFGYTF. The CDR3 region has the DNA TGTGCCTGGAGTTTCCAATTCGGCTACACCTTC.

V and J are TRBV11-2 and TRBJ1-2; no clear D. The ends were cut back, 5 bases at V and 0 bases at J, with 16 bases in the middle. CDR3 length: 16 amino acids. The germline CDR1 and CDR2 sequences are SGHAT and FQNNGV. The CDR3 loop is CASSPSTTVANYGYTF. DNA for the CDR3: TGTGCCAGCAGCCCCTCCACGACTGTAGCTAACTATGGCTACACCTTC.

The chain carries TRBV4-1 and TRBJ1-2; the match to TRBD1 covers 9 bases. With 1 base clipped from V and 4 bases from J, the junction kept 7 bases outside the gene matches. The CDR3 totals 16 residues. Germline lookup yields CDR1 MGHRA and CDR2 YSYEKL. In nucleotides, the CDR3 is TGCGCCAGCAGCCAAGGCCGGGGACAGGGAGGCTATGGCTACACCTTC. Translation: CASSQGRGQGGYGYTF.

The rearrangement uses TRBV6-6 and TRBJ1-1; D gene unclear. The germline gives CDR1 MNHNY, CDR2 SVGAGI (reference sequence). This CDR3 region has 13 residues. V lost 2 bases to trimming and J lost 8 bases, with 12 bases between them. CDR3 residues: CASSYPPAREAFF. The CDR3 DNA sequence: TGTGCCAGCAGTTACCCCCCTGCGCGCGAAGCTTTCTTT.

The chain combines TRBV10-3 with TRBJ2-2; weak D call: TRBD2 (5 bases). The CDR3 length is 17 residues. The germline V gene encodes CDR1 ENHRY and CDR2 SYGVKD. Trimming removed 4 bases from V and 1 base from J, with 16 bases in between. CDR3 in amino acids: CAISGGWARGNTGELFF. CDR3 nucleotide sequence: TGTGCCATCAGTGGAGGTTGGGCACGGGGGAACACCGGGGAGCTGTTTTTT.